This T cell receptor beta chain was captured in a study of a mutant IDH1 vaccine in newly diagnosed glioma (dated by TCRdb to the early 2020s). The study in broad terms: Patients received eight vaccinations in weeks 1, 3, 5, 7, 11, 15, 19 and 23, corresponding to visits V03 through V10. Six visits were used for peripheral blood collection: V03 (baseline), V05, V07, V10, V12 and V13. Vaccination was initiated 4-6 weeks after radiotherapy alone, or concurrently with temozolomide cycles in the chemotherapy-containing groups. Of the roughly 34 treated patients, about 62% were male and around 40% were female, and a mean age of 40.4 years was recorded. For exploratory analyses, around 26 treated patients had longitudinal TCRB deep sequencing done wherever samples were available. Before enrollment, patients had received standard therapy of radiotherapy alone, temozolomide alone, or radiochemotherapy with temozolomide; most received the combination.

As for this clone: What this receptor recognizes is not known. No clone much larger than this one lies a single base away; base qualities are absent.

Results and caveats for the whole study, not just this receptor: Availability determined which PBMC samples were chosen for TCRB deep sequencing. Across multiple MHC alleles, vaccine-induced immune responses were seen in around 93% of patients. Pseudoprogression seemed to be unrelated to changes in the top peripheral T cell clonotypes found by TCRB sequencing. The authors noted that analyses of patient blood samples could not be reproduced because of sample limitations.

Library method: the immunoSEQ multiplex PCR assay. Rearranged TCR beta chain sequences were amplified using the hsTCRB Kit according to the manufacturer's protocol. Sequencing of TCRB libraries was carried out on an Illumina MiSeq. In the source study's methods: The kit vendor's proprietary platform handled demultiplexing, trimming and gene mapping. The table comes from immuneACCESS by way of TCRdb, which keeps in-frame sequences with V and J called. Part of the clones is missing from these tables; in studies checked, under half for an unresolved V gene and the rest for unknown reasons. V and J calls and clone size are copied from that table; D and trimming were computed from the DNA. The sample table lists roughly 38,000 clones, 78% of them with a count of one. Together, the top ten hold roughly 6.3% of the sample. Taken with the paper, the label for time point translates to: week 23, last vaccination. Every vaccine dose consisted of 300 ug of a 20-mer mutant IDH1 peptide in Montanide, administered subcutaneously together with topical imiquimod. Newly diagnosed WHO grade 3 or 4 IDH1-mutant astrocytomas showing loss of nuclear ATRX were present in the donors. The samples were drawn from NOA16, a multicentre, single-arm, open-label phase I trial in Germany that tested a mutant IDH1 peptide vaccine in humans for the first time. Genomic DNA for TCRB sequencing was isolated from EDTA blood with the DNeasy Blood and Tissue Kit.

The junction carries 10 bases between V and J, which are trimmed by 3 bases and 5 bases respectively. According to the germline V gene (reference sequence), CDR1 reads GTSNPN and CDR2 reads SVGIG. The CDR3, cysteine through phenylalanine, is 12 amino acids long. Only the CDR3 region is kept as DNA, spanning 36 bases read in frame from base 1. The rearrangement joined TRBV30 to TRBJ1-1; there is no confident call for the D gene. The origin of this receptor is a woman between 35 and 50 years old with glioma. Some clones in this sample may be carry-over from other donors' samples. The sequencing used PBMCs, collected from a glioma patient whose treatment included an IDH1 peptide vaccine. In nucleotide form, the sequence is TGTGCCTGGAGCCTCGGGTGGACTGAAGCTTTCTTT. Its product reads: CAWSLGWTEAFF. Extended through the reference TRBV30 and TRBJ1-1 proteins, this CDR3 yields the full variable domain: SQTIHQWPATLVQPVGSPLSLECTVEGTSNPNLYWYRQAAGRGLQLLFYSVGIGQISSEVPQNLSASRPQDRQFILSSKKLLLSDSGFYLCAWSLGWTEAFFGQGTRLTVV.